Shown below are 3 T cell receptor beta chains from a single sample sequenced in a study of blood T cells in healthy people across ages. Then a second PCR, running about 6 to 12 cycles, was carried out with a sample-barcoded 5' primer and a J-beta primer mix. TCRdb reprocessed the 5' RACE reads via MiXCR and lists one record per CDR3 protein. Among around 970,000 distinct CDR3 sequences listed, roughly 51% were seen once. The specimen sequenced was blood. Source of these receptors: a woman aged 60 to 75 in good health.

The rearrangement links TRBV12-3 or TRBV12-4 to TRBJ2-1; the D gene could be TRBD1 or TRBD2 (6 bases each). This CDR3 has 14 residues. With 6 bases removed from V and 3 bases from J, the gap between germline ends came to 12 bases. CDR3 nucleotide sequence: TGTGCCAGCAGCGGGGGCCTATACTACAATGAGCAGTTCTTC. This gives the protein CASSGGLYYNEQFF.

The sample holds a few counts of this clonotype. This chain links TRBV20-1 with TRBJ2-7; weak D call: TRBD1 (6 bases). From germline, CDR1 is DFQATT and CDR2 SNEGSKA (reference sequence). The CDR3 runs to 12 residues. The CDR3 here is CSLQGDFYEQYF. DNA of the CDR3: TGCAGCCTACAGGGTGATTTCTACGAGCAGTACTTC.

This chain uses TRBV27 with TRBJ1-1; 7 bases fit TRBD1. V shed 10 bases and J 5 bases; nucleotides not matched to a gene: 10. CDR3 length: 13 amino acids. Germline-derived CDR1 and CDR2 are MNHEY and SMNVEV (reference sequence). The CDR3: CAIARGPGTEAFF. In nucleotides, the CDR3 is TGTGCCATCGCGAGGGGGCCGGGGACTGAAGCTTTCTTT.